The 19 T cell receptor beta chains listed next were all sequenced from one sample in a study of blood T cell repertoires in COVID-19. Sequencing was performed with immunoSEQ multiplex PCR; in TCRdb, only in-frame clones are kept and a portion is missing. This table holds under 200,000 clones, more than 75% found once. The sequencing sample was made of peripheral blood. The origin of the receptors is a man aged 45 to 65 who had recovered from COVID-19.

The V call is TRBV9, the J call TRBJ2-5; D is possibly TRBD2 (6 bases). V lost 3 bases and J lost 7, with 10 bases in between. This CDR3 has 12 amino acids. CDR1 and CDR2 from the germline V gene are SGDLS and YYNGEE. CDR3 amino acids: CASSARGGTQYF. The CDR3 coding sequence is TGTGCCAGCAGCGCCCGGGGAGGGACCCAGTACTTC.

The CDR3 region has the DNA TGTGCCAGTACCATGGGGGGGCGTTTGAACACTGAAGCTTTCTTT. Encoded protein: CASTMGGRLNTEAFF. This chain links TRBV19 with TRBJ1-1, with a weak D call TRBD1 (6 bases). With 7 bases removed from V and 0 bases from J, the gap between germline ends came to 15 bases. From germline, CDR1 is LNHDA and CDR2 SQIVND (reference sequence). CDR3 length: 15 amino acids.

The chain joins TRBV2 to TRBJ2-5; 7 positions agree with TRBD2. After removal of 7 bases from V and 5 bases from J, the junction contained 13 bases not matched to a gene. From germline, CDR1 is SNHLY and CDR2 FYNNEI. The CDR3 runs to 15 residues. CDR3 loop: CASIPLSGTAETQYF. CDR3 coding DNA: TGTGCCAGCATACCCCTGAGCGGGACCGCGGAGACCCAGTACTTC.

The chain links TRBV6-2 or TRBV6-3 to TRBJ2-3, with 8 bases fitting TRBD1. Per germline, CDR1 MNHEY and CDR2 SVGEGT. This CDR3 is 16 amino acids long. Trimming at V came to 2 bases and at J to 1 base, leaving 5 bases not matched to a gene. In DNA form, the CDR3 reads TGTGCCAGCAGTTACGATCAGGGGGCGGGCACAGATACGCAGTATTTT. Its translation: CASSYDQGAGTDTQYF.

The chain recombines TRBV9 with TRBJ1-2, with 8 nucleotides matching TRBD1. With 4 bases clipped from V and 6 bases from J, the junction kept 8 bases outside the gene matches. Per the germline V gene, CDR1 is SGDLS and CDR2 is YYNGEE. This CDR3 has 14 residues. As DNA, the CDR3 is TGTGCCAGCAGCACCCGACAGGGGTCGGATGGCTACACCTTC. This gives the protein CASSTRQGSDGYTF.

This chain uses TRBV28 with TRBJ1-5; a possible D gene is TRBD1 (5 bases). V was pared by 3 bases and J by 3 bases, with 12 bases between. Germline CDR1 and CDR2: MDHEN and SYDVKM. This CDR3 has 15 amino acids. The CDR3, as DNA: TGTGCCAGCAGTTTTAGCGGGGGGTCCAATCAGCCCCAGCATTTT. It yields the protein CASSFSGGSNQPQHF. Full variable domain (rest looked up from reference TRBV28 and TRBJ1-5): DVKVTQSSRYLVKRTGEKVFLECVQDMDHENMFWYRQDPGLGLRLIYFSYDVKMKEKGDIPEGYSVSREKKERFSLILESASTNQTSMYLCASSFSGGSNQPQHFGDGTRLSIL.

In this sample, this clone turned up once. V gene TRBV4-3 combines with J gene TRBJ1-3; possibly TRBD1 for D (6 bases). This CDR3 contains 16 residues. The germline V and J ends were trimmed by 2 bases and 4 bases, with 15 bases remaining between them. Germline V gives CDR1 LGHNA, CDR2 YSLEER. CDR3 sequence reads: CASSQKDRMTGNTIYF. In nucleotides, the CDR3 is TGCGCCAGCAGCCAAAAAGACAGGATGACCGGAAACACCATATATTTT.

This chain links TRBV4-3 with TRBJ2-1, with 8 bases that match TRBD2. CDR3 length: 18 residues. Germline V CDR1 and CDR2: LGHNA, YSLEER. V lost 0 bases to trimming and J lost 2 bases; unmatched junction nucleotides: 9. The CDR3 region has the DNA TGCGCCAGCAGCCAAGAGAACAGCGGGAGCTTTCCCTACAATGAGCAGTTCTTC. Translation: CASSQENSGSFPYNEQFF.

This clone was seen a single time. The V call is TRBV4-1, the J call TRBJ2-5, with 12 bases matching TRBD2. J was trimmed by 5 bases and V by 5 bases; bases with no gene match: 12. Germline values: CDR1 MGHRA, CDR2 YSYEKL. The CDR3 runs to 17 residues. CDR3 bases: TGCGCCAGCAGCTCCCGACTAGCGGGGGCCGCCGGGGAGACCCAGTACTTC. The encoded protein is CASSSRLAGAAGETQYF.

This clone was picked up one time. The chain carries TRBV18 and TRBJ1-3; 8 nucleotides line up with TRBD1. This CDR3 has 16 residues. Germline V CDR1 and CDR2: KGHSH, LQKENI. J gave up 4 bases and V 3 bases, and 8 bases lay outside the gene matches. The CDR3 reads CASSPGGQGTGNTIYF. The DNA of the CDR3 is TGTGCCAGCTCACCCGGAGGACAGGGTACCGGAAACACCATATATTTT.

This chain uses TRBV24-1 with TRBJ1-5, with 12 bases matching TRBD1. V gave up 3 bases and J gave up 1 base; unmatched junction bases: 6. Germline V CDR1 and CDR2: KGHDR, SFDVKD. The CDR3 spans 18 residues. The CDR3 reads CATSDVRDRGLSNQPQHF. DNA for the CDR3: TGTGCCACCAGTGATGTCCGGGACAGGGGGCTAAGCAATCAGCCCCAGCATTTT.

The chain is built from TRBV7-3 and TRBJ2-6, with 9 bases matching TRBD2. V shed 5 bases, J shed 4 bases, and the junction held 9 bases outside the gene matches. CDR3 length: 17 amino acids. CDR1 is SGHTA and CDR2 is FQGTGA in the germline V gene. This chain's CDR3 is CASSLGGRARGANVLTF. For the CDR3, the DNA is TGTGCCAGCAGCCTAGGCGGGAGGGCTAGGGGGGCCAACGTCCTGACTTTC.

J is TRBJ2-1 and V is TRBV2, with D possibly being TRBD1 (6 bases). V lost 6 bases and J lost 15, with 18 bases in between. In germline, CDR1 is SNHLY, CDR2 FYNNEI. The CDR3 consists of 12 residues. The CDR3 protein is CASRKDSGAGFF. CDR3 coding DNA: TGTGCCAGCAGGAAAGACTCAGGGGCAGGGTTCTTC.

This chain links TRBV28 with TRBJ2-1; D unclear. Germline CDR1 reads MDHEN; CDR2 reads SYDVKM. This CDR3 has 13 residues. Trimming took off 6 bases at V and 10 bases at J, with 16 bases between the two ends. CDR3 protein: CASRGDPLTEQFF. The CDR3 bases are TGTGCCAGCAGAGGAGATCCCTTAACAGAGCAGTTCTTC.

The chain joins TRBV10-3 to TRBJ1-2, with 7 bases aligning to TRBD1. J gave up 14 bases and V 4 bases, and 10 bases lay outside the gene matches. The V gene's germline CDR1 is ENHRY and CDR2 SYGVKD. This CDR3 spans 12 amino acids. The CDR3 nucleotides read TGTGCCATCAGTGTGTTGGGGACAGCGCCGACCTTC. The encoded protein is CAISVLGTAPTF.

The rearrangement joins TRBV6-6 to TRBJ2-1, with TRBD2 matching 15 bases. Germline assignment: CDR1 MNHNY and CDR2 SVGAGI (reference sequence). V was clipped by 4 bases and J by 7 bases; unmatched bases: 5. The length of the CDR3 is 16 residues. CDR3 protein: CASSSGTSGGSNEQFF. The CDR3 DNA reads as TGTGCCAGCAGTTCGGGGACTAGCGGGGGGTCTAATGAGCAGTTCTTC.

The rearrangement joins TRBV5-6 to TRBJ1-4; D possibly corresponds to TRBD1 (5 bases). Trimming took 0 bases from V and 8 from J, leaving 14 bases between them. CDR1 is SGHDT and CDR2 is YYEEEE in the germline V gene. This CDR3 contains 15 residues. The CDR3 sequence is CASSLVGDLGEKLFF. CDR3 bases: TGTGCCAGCAGCTTGGTTGGGGACTTGGGGGAAAAACTGTTTTTT.

The chain joins TRBV29-1 to TRBJ2-5, with 9 bases fitting TRBD1. The CDR3 consists of 15 residues. Trimming took 2 bases from V and 5 from J; bases not matched to a gene: 9. The germline V gene encodes CDR1 SQVTM and CDR2 ANQGSEA. CDR3 sequence (DNA): TGCAGCGTTGAAACCAGGACAGGGGCGGATGAGACCCAGTACTTC. It encodes CSVETRTGADETQYF.

J is TRBJ2-7 and V is TRBV25-1; 11 bases line up with TRBD2. V lost 3 bases and J lost 3; bases outside the gene matches: 10. The CDR3 totals 17 residues. CDR1 is MGHDK and CDR2 is SYGVNS in the germline V gene. CDR3 sequence: CASSDPLAGGTIYEQYF. CDR3 in DNA: TGTGCCAGCAGTGACCCTCTAGCGGGAGGCACAATCTACGAGCAGTACTTC.